Described below is a single T cell receptor (beta chain) sequence and its context. Peripheral blood samples and lesional scalp punch biopsies were obtained from alopecia areata patients. This sample was taken from a study of CD8+ T cells in alopecia areata. Study as a whole: Each of the treated patients was given oral tofacitinib, 5 to 10 mg twice daily, for moderate-to-severe alopecia areata.

Extracted RNA was reverse transcribed into cDNA, the sequencing template. Profiling relied on immunoSEQ multiplex PCR, and the TCRdb table lists in-frame clones only, not all of them. Of 150,000 to 200,000 clones detected, 50% to 60% appear once; the ten largest clones hold about 15%. The TCR was taken from a human donor with alopecia areata. Sequenced material: CD4+ T cells sorted from blood, taken at week 0.

CDR3 bases: TGCGCCAGCAGCCGGGACGGACAAGAGACCCAGTACTTC. It yields the protein CASSRDGQETQYF. The chain recombines TRBV5-1 with TRBJ2-5; D may be TRBD1 or TRBD2 (5 bases each). Trimming stripped 4 bases from V and 2 bases from J, with 9 bases between. The CDR3 is 13 residues long. Looked up from germline, CDR1 is SGHRS and CDR2 is YFSETQ.